This T cell receptor beta chain was captured by sequencing in a study of blood T cell repertoires in COVID-19. Turning to the study itself: Samples of COVID-19 (acute and convalescent) were obtained from the United States, Italy and Spain. Nucleic acid was either cDNA or gDNA, and it came from T cells, B-cell-depleted T cells, or PBMCs.

Trimming took 4 bases from V and 4 from J, leaving 13 bases between them. CDR1 SEHNR and CDR2 FQNEAQ come from the germline V gene (reference sequence). This CDR3 is 14 amino acids long. TCRdb's table, derived via immunoSEQ multiplex PCR, lists solely in-frame clones and lacks some. The sample includes some 340,000 clones, more than 75% of them seen just once. This clone was picked up a small number of times. The origin of this receptor is a young woman who had recovered from COVID-19. The source material was PBMCs or T cells enriched from blood (not recorded which). This chain links TRBV7-9 with TRBJ1-2; tentative D call: TRBD1 (6 bases). The CDR3 bases are TGTGCCAGCAGCTCCCCGACAGGCGCCTATGGCTACACCTTC. Translated: CASSSPTGAYGYTF.